This T cell receptor beta chain derives from a study of T cells in Graves' hyperthyroidism and ophthalmopathy. Study findings and constraints: By a 13 V-J model, ophthalmopathy was set apart from stable hyperthyroidism.

The CDR3 regions of TCR beta were amplified from RNA transcripts. The HTBI set primed first-round TCR CDR3 RT-PCR. One entry per CDR3 protein results from TCRdb running MiXCR on the multiplex PCR reads. The sample shows 300,000 to 400,000 distinct CDR3 sequences, approximately 14% of them seen only once. In its sample, this clonotype was seen many times. Its antigen is not known. Patients counted as stable if ophthalmopathy did not develop within 18 months. Sequencing input: blood. This TCR was recovered from a woman aged 55-75 years with Graves' hyperthyroidism.

The CDR3 region has the DNA TGTGCCAGCAGCTTAGCGGGAGCGACCTACAATGAGCAGTTCTTC. Its translation: CASSLAGATYNEQFF. The chain employs TRBV7-8 and TRBJ2-1, with TRBD2 as a possible D gene (5 bases). Germline CDR1 and CDR2: SGHVS and FQNEAQ. CDR3 size: 15 residues. The V end lost 0 bases, the J end lost 2 bases, and 8 bases lay between the germline ends.